Below, 26 T cell receptor beta chains from the same sample are listed, as sequenced in a study of shared clonotypes between healthy human individuals. Assay: immunoSEQ multiplex PCR; the TCRdb copy retains only in-frame clones and omits some. The profile covers fewer than 850,000 clones, with about 90% appearing a single time and 30% to 40% taken by the ten largest. Sequencing was done on a sample of memory CD8+ T cells from PBMCs. The subset was: CD45RO+ cells pooled with CCR7-negative TemRA cells. The source is a man aged 18 to 29 in good health. Some clones in this sample may be carry-over from other donors' samples.

This clone was seen once. This chain links TRBV7-9 with TRBJ1-1; D unresolved. Germline lookup yields CDR1 SEHNR and CDR2 FQNEAQ (reference sequence). The germline V and J ends were trimmed by 3 bases and 4 bases, with 12 bases remaining between them. CDR3 length: 14 residues. The CDR3 bases are TGTGCCAGCAGCTTGACCATCTTGGGCACTGAAGCTTTCTTT. Protein product: CASSLTILGTEAFF.

The rearrangement links TRBV29-1 to TRBJ2-1, with D uncertain. Deletions cut 1 base from V and 5 bases from J, with 18 bases between. Germline CDR1 and CDR2: SQVTM and ANQGSEA. The CDR3 is made up of 16 amino acids. The CDR3: CSVEAPGPFFDNEQFF. CDR3 sequence (DNA): TGCAGCGTTGAAGCCCCCGGGCCCTTCTTTGACAATGAGCAGTTCTTC.

V gene TRBV7-8 combines with J gene TRBJ2-2; D is unclear. Per germline, CDR1 SGHVS and CDR2 FQNEAQ. This CDR3 is built from 17 residues. Trimming left V 2 bases short and J 0 bases short, with 13 bases between. The CDR3 sequence is CASSLWARVPNTGELFF. The CDR3 DNA reads as TGTGCCAGCAGCTTATGGGCCCGGGTCCCGAACACCGGGGAGCTGTTTTTT.

This chain's CDR3 is CASSLEGGRETQYF. The CDR3, as DNA: TGTGCCAGCAGCTTAGAAGGAGGGCGGGAGACCCAGTACTTC. J is TRBJ2-5 and V is TRBV13; TRBD2 might be the D (6 bases). Germline CDR1 reads PRHDT; CDR2 reads FYEKMQ (reference sequence). This CDR3 region has 14 residues. V dropped 1 base and J dropped 5 bases, with 11 bases sitting between them.

This chain connects TRBV2 to TRBJ2-3; the D gene is possibly TRBD2 (5 bases). Germline V gene sequence: CDR1 SNHLY, CDR2 FYNNEI. The CDR3 runs to 13 residues. V lost 9 bases to trimming and J lost 1 base, with 11 bases between them. CDR3 region: CASLDGGTDTQYF. For the CDR3, the DNA is TGTGCCAGTCTGGACGGGGGCACAGATACGCAGTATTTT.

The gene calls are TRBV5-1 and TRBJ1-2, with TRBD1 matching 9 bases. In germline, CDR1 is SGHRS, CDR2 YFSETQ. The junction had 10 bases not matched to a gene; V was cut back by 3 bases and J by 4 bases. The CDR3 covers 16 residues. CDR3 in amino acids: CASSSDRTGVAYGYTF. The DNA for the CDR3 is TGCGCCAGCAGCTCGGACCGGACAGGGGTTGCCTATGGCTACACCTTC.

CDR3 loop: CASSSTLKEYEQYF. CDR3 nucleotide sequence: TGTGCCAGCAGTTCCACGCTTAAAGAATACGAGCAGTACTTC. V and J are TRBV27 and TRBJ2-7, with no clear D. This CDR3 has 14 amino acids. Germline V gene sequence: CDR1 MNHEY, CDR2 SMNVEV (reference sequence). The ends were cut back, 4 bases at V and 4 bases at J, with 14 bases in the middle.

The chain links TRBV27 to TRBJ2-3; the D gene is possibly TRBD2 (6 bases). This CDR3 comprises 12 residues. V was clipped by 8 bases and J by 2 bases, with 8 bases between them. The germline V gene encodes CDR1 MNHEY and CDR2 SMNVEV (reference sequence). The CDR3, as DNA: TGTGCCAGCGGGGGACTCACAGATACGCAGTATTTT. This translates into CASGGLTDTQYF.

The rearrangement uses TRBV27 and TRBJ2-7; 8 positions match TRBD2. J lost 1 base, V lost 0 bases, and 2 bases had no gene match. There are 15 residues in the CDR3. Germline assignment: CDR1 MNHEY and CDR2 SMNVEV (reference sequence). For the CDR3, the DNA is TGTGCCAGCAGTTTATCGGGACTAGGGTCCTACGAGCAGTACTTC. This sequence encodes CASSLSGLGSYEQYF.

This chain uses TRBV9 with TRBJ1-2, with D perhaps TRBD1 (6 bases). Germline CDR1 and CDR2: SGDLS and YYNGEE. This CDR3 is built from 16 residues. V lost 3 bases, J lost 0 bases, and 15 bases lay in between. CDR3 DNA sequence: TGTGCCAGCAGCGCAAAACCGGGACAATCTAACTATGGCTACACCTTC. Translating it yields CASSAKPGQSNYGYTF. The full variable domain, completed using reference TRBV9 and TRBJ1-2, is DSGVTQTPKHLITATGQRVTLRCSPRSGDLSVYWYQQSLDQGLQFLIQYYNGEERAKGNILERFSAQQFPDLHSELNLSSLELGDSALYFCASSAKPGQSNYGYTFGSGTRLTVV.

J is TRBJ1-2 and V is TRBV11-2; 9 bases fit TRBD1. The CDR3 loop spans 14 amino acids. CDR1 is SGHAT and CDR2 is FQNNGV in the germline V gene. The V segment lost 6 bases and the J segment 3 bases; nucleotides outside the gene matches: 5. In DNA, the CDR3 is TGTGCCAGCAGTTTCGACAGGGGGGACTATGGCTACACCTTC. Its protein product is CASSFDRGDYGYTF.

The chain recombines TRBV28 with TRBJ2-1; the match to TRBD2 covers 11 bases. This CDR3 is built from 17 residues. CDR1 and CDR2 (germline): MDHEN, SYDVKM. J gave up 5 bases and V 6 bases, and 12 bases lay outside the gene matches. The CDR3 bases are TGTGCCAGCAGCCTAAAGACCGGGACTAGCGGAAACAATGAGCAGTTCTTC. Translation: CASSLKTGTSGNNEQFF.

V usage is TRBV4-1 and J usage is TRBJ2-2, with 9 bases that match TRBD2. The CDR3 has 17 amino acids. V was pared by 1 base and J by 3 bases, with 6 bases of the junction left unmatched. Germline V gene sequence: CDR1 MGHRA, CDR2 YSYEKL. The CDR3 DNA follows: TGCGCCAGCAGCCAAGCCCGTCTAGCGGGATACACCGGGGAGCTGTTTTTT. It yields the protein CASSQARLAGYTGELFF.

The chain recombines TRBV27 with TRBJ2-7, with 7 bases lining up with TRBD1. The V gene end was trimmed by 5 bases and the J gene end by 6 bases; junction bases not matched to a gene: 13. The CDR3 runs to 15 residues. The germline V gene encodes CDR1 MNHEY and CDR2 SMNVEV (reference sequence). The CDR3, as DNA: TGTGCCAGCAGTCCCCTCACGACAGGGTTAGGCGAGCAGTACTTC. Protein sequence: CASSPLTTGLGEQYF.

Regarding this clone: A clone one base away is much larger, so this may be a read error. This chain uses TRBV7-2 with TRBJ2-7; TRBD1 aligns across 9 bases. This CDR3 is built from 14 residues. The V segment lost 5 bases and the J segment 2 bases; nucleotides outside the gene matches: 4. CDR1 and CDR2 (germline): SGHTA, FQGNSA. The CDR3 coding sequence is TGTGCCAGCAGCACCGGGACAGGGACCTACGAGCAGTACTTC. Amino acids: CASSTGTGTYEQYF.

V usage is TRBV4-1 and J usage is TRBJ2-3; 13 positions match TRBD2. The CDR3 covers 15 residues. Trimming took 5 bases from V and 6 from J; bases not matched to a gene: 5. Germline assignment: CDR1 MGHRA and CDR2 YSYEKL. The CDR3: CASSKGTSGTDTQYF. DNA for the CDR3: TGCGCCAGCAGCAAGGGGACTAGCGGGACCGATACGCAGTATTTT.

The genes are TRBV28 and TRBJ1-4, with TRBD1 as a possible D gene (5 bases). The CDR3 spans 17 residues. The V end was cut by 3 bases, the J end by 6 bases, with 20 bases between. The V gene's germline CDR1 is MDHEN and CDR2 SYDVKM. This chain's CDR3 is CASSFMGRRVDYEKLFF. The CDR3 DNA reads as TGTGCCAGCAGTTTTATGGGGCGAAGGGTAGATTATGAAAAACTGTTTTTT.

About this clone: Other DNA sequences in this specimen translate into the identical CDR3. This chain connects TRBV7-9 to TRBJ2-1; maybe TRBD2 (5 bases). CDR3 length: 13 amino acids. Germline CDR1 SEHNR, CDR2 FQNEAQ (reference sequence). Deletions cut 1 base from V and 7 bases from J, with 8 bases between. The chain's CDR3 is CASSLGPGNEQFF. Here the CDR3 DNA reads TGTGCCAGCAGCTTAGGGCCGGGAAATGAGCAGTTCTTC. Variable domain in full (rest from reference TRBV7-9 and TRBJ2-1): DTGVSQNPRHKITKRGQNVTFRCDPISEHNRLYWYRQTLGQGPEFLTYFQNEAQLEKSRLLSDRFSAERPKGSFSTLEIQRTEQGDSAMYLCASSLGPGNEQFFGPGTRLTVL.

A single count supports this clone. The junction departs from the called germline gene at one end, perhaps through a read error. The chain employs TRBV7-9 and TRBJ2-4; D is perhaps TRBD2 (6 bases). The CDR3 is 11 residues long. Germline V gene sequence: CDR1 SEHNR, CDR2 FQNEAQ (reference sequence). The CDR3 DNA sequence: TGTGCCAGCAGCGACGGAGGGCGATCCACCTTC. Translating it yields CASSDGGRSTF.

This clone was seen once. V and J are TRBV27 and TRBJ2-7; D possibly corresponds to TRBD1 (5 bases). This CDR3 contains 12 residues. Germline V CDR1 and CDR2: MNHEY, SMNVEV (reference sequence). Trimming stripped 5 bases from V and 5 bases from J, with 10 bases between. The CDR3 spells CASSLGHNEQYF. The CDR3 DNA is TGTGCCAGCAGTCTAGGACACAACGAGCAGTACTTC.

The chain recombines TRBV2 with TRBJ1-3; maybe TRBD1 (6 bases). The CDR3 consists of 15 residues. CDR1 and CDR2 from the germline V gene are SNHLY and FYNNEI. V lost 6 bases to trimming and J lost 1 base, with 13 bases between them. CDR3 amino acids: CASSVRGRSGNTIYF. The CDR3 DNA sequence: TGTGCCAGCAGCGTCAGGGGTCGTTCTGGAAACACCATATATTTT.

The J gene is TRBJ1-2, the V gene TRBV5-1; 8 bases are a match to TRBD1. CDR1 and CDR2 from the germline V gene are SGHRS and YFSETQ. This CDR3 has 21 amino acids. V shed 4 bases, J shed 0 bases, and the junction held 23 bases outside the gene matches. In DNA form, the CDR3 reads TGCGCCAGCAGCGTTGGTTCAGGGGGCGCAGTAATCCCCCTAGCTAACTATGGCTACACCTTC. This translates into CASSVGSGGAVIPLANYGYTF.

The chain uses TRBV28 and TRBJ2-2; 7 bases match TRBD1. Germline CDR1 is MDHEN and CDR2 is SYDVKM. CDR3 length equals 15 residues. V trimming: 3 bases; J trimming: 2 bases; junction bases outside the gene matches: 3. CDR3 protein: CASSLTGYNTGELFF. The DNA of the CDR3 is TGTGCCAGCAGTTTGACAGGGTACAACACCGGGGAGCTGTTTTTT.

This clone was found once. This chain connects TRBV27 to TRBJ2-1; D gene uncertain. The V end was cut by 2 bases, the J end by 0 bases, with 8 bases between. From germline, CDR1 is MNHEY and CDR2 SMNVEV (reference sequence). The CDR3 contains 15 residues. The CDR3 region is CASSLTAFSYNEQFF. The CDR3 nucleotides read TGTGCCAGCAGTTTAACAGCTTTCTCCTACAATGAGCAGTTCTTC.

This clone occurred a few times. The rearrangement links TRBV10-3 to TRBJ1-5, with unresolved D. CDR3 length: 11 amino acids. V lost 10 bases and J 7 bases, leaving 11 bases between the germline ends. Germline CDR1 ENHRY, CDR2 SYGVKD. The CDR3 DNA sequence: TGTGCCACTGGGAATGGACAGCCCCAGCATTTT. This encodes CATGNGQPQHF.

The chain employs TRBV28 and TRBJ2-7; the match to TRBD1 covers 8 bases. The germline V gene has CDR1 MDHEN and CDR2 SYDVKM. V shed 3 bases, J shed 3 bases, and the junction held 25 bases outside the gene matches. The CDR3 sequence is 21 residues long. The CDR3 loop reads CASSFREARTGIRRSDYEQYF. Written as DNA, the CDR3 is TGTGCCAGCAGTTTCCGAGAGGCACGGACAGGGATACGTCGGTCTGACTACGAGCAGTACTTC.